The 21 T cell receptor beta chains below come from one sample, sequenced in a study of cytomegalovirus exposure and HLA in healthy donors. Clones were read by immunoSEQ multiplex PCR, and TCRdb kept only the in-frame ones, dropping some. The table lists roughly 130,000 clones, under 90% of them singletons. Sequenced sample: PBMCs. These TCRs come from a man younger than 40 in good health and CMV-seronegative.

V gene TRBV7-2 combines with J gene TRBJ1-2; 10 nucleotides agree with TRBD1. The CDR3 consists of 17 residues. Germline V lookup: CDR1 SGHTA, CDR2 FQGNSA. With 5 bases clipped from V and 4 bases from J, the junction kept 13 bases outside the gene matches. The CDR3 is CASSIRQGALRGYGYTF. DNA for the CDR3: TGTGCCAGCAGCATTAGACAGGGGGCGCTTCGGGGCTATGGCTACACCTTC.

V gene TRBV12-5 combines with J gene TRBJ1-5; 7 nucleotides line up with TRBD1. Germline V CDR1 and CDR2: LGHNT, FRNRAP. The CDR3 runs 18 residues. Trimming removed 2 bases from V and 1 base from J; junction bases left unmatched: 11. CDR3 sequence: CASGLQLTGVKSNQPQHF. The CDR3 nucleotides read TGTGCTAGTGGTTTGCAACTCACAGGGGTAAAGAGCAATCAGCCCCAGCATTTT.

The V call is TRBV5-1, the J call TRBJ2-1; TRBD2 agrees at 12 bases. CDR1 and CDR2 from the germline V gene are SGHRS and YFSETQ. The junction had 9 bases not matched to a gene; V was cut back by 4 bases and J by 1 base. There are 18 residues in the CDR3. CDR3 in DNA: TGCGCCAGCAGCCCCAGGACTAGCGGGGTAAGGTCCTACAATGAGCAGTTCTTC. Protein sequence: CASSPRTSGVRSYNEQFF.

The gene calls are TRBV5-1 and TRBJ1-6, with 8 positions matching TRBD1. The V and J ends lost 4 bases and 6 bases, in that order; junction bases with no gene match: 3. This CDR3 spans 14 amino acids. CDR1 and CDR2 from the germline V gene are SGHRS and YFSETQ. The CDR3 spells CASSLDRGNSPLHF. Written as DNA, the CDR3 is TGCGCCAGCAGCCTCGACAGGGGTAATTCACCCCTCCACTTT.

The rearrangement uses TRBV27 and TRBJ1-5; the match to TRBD1 covers 7 bases. The germline V gene has CDR1 MNHEY and CDR2 SMNVEV (reference sequence). The CDR3 spans 16 residues. With V trimmed by 6 bases and J by 4 bases, 12 bases remained unmatched. The chain's CDR3 is CASSYRGQGINQPQHF. CDR3 coding DNA: TGTGCCAGCAGCTACAGGGGCCAGGGCATTAATCAGCCCCAGCATTTT.

A note on this clone: Other DNA sequences from this sample encode an identical CDR3 as well. The CDR3 reads CASSPDRDYGYTF. CDR3 sequence (DNA): TGTGCCAGCTCACCGGACAGGGACTATGGCTACACCTTC. The chain links TRBV18 to TRBJ1-2; 8 positions agree with TRBD1. Germline assignment: CDR1 KGHSH and CDR2 LQKENI. Trimming cost V 3 bases and J 3 bases; bases outside gene matches: 0. The CDR3 totals 13 residues.

The rearrangement links TRBV7-2 to TRBJ1-4; D is perhaps TRBD1 (5 bases). The CDR3 runs 15 residues. The germline CDR1 and CDR2 sequences are SGHTA and FQGNSA. Trimming cost V 5 bases and J 8 bases, with 18 bases left between them. CDR3 sequence: CASSQWAGLSEKLFF. For the CDR3, the DNA is TGTGCCAGCAGCCAGTGGGCAGGGCTCTCCGAAAAACTGTTTTTT.

The V and J genes are TRBV18 and TRBJ1-3, with a weak D call TRBD1 (5 bases). V lost 0 bases and J lost 2, with 8 bases in between. This CDR3 contains 15 residues. Germline V gene sequence: CDR1 KGHSH, CDR2 LQKENI. The CDR3 DNA reads as TGTGCCAGCTCACCACCGGCGGGGCCTGGAAACACCATATATTTT. Its protein is CASSPPAGPGNTIYF.

The V and J genes are TRBV27 and TRBJ2-3, with TRBD2 identical over 9 bases. V lost 5 bases and J lost 3; bases outside the gene matches: 3. Germline-derived CDR1 and CDR2 are MNHEY and SMNVEV (reference sequence). This CDR3 region has 14 residues. The CDR3 DNA follows: TGTGCCAGCAGTACAGCGGGGGGTACAGATACGCAGTATTTT. Amino acid sequence: CASSTAGGTDTQYF.

This chain joins TRBV6-5 and TRBJ2-7; 8 bases map to TRBD1. The CDR3 runs to 13 residues. Germline V gene lookup returns CDR1 MNHEY and CDR2 SVGAGI. The junction had 3 bases not matched to a gene; V was cut back by 5 bases and J by 3 bases. The CDR3 coding sequence is TGTGCCAGCAGTAGGGACAGGTTCTACGAGCAGTACTTC. It codes for CASSRDRFYEQYF.

The CDR3 DNA sequence: TGTGCCAGCAGCTCCGGACAGGGAATAGGTACGCAGTATTTT. Residues: CASSSGQGIGTQYF. J is TRBJ2-3 and V is TRBV7-2; TRBD1 matches 8 bases. V was pared by 4 bases and J by 8 bases, with 8 bases of the junction left unmatched. Germline V gene data show CDR1 as SGHTA and CDR2 as FQGNSA. The CDR3 is made up of 14 amino acids. Supplemented by reference TRBV7-2 and TRBJ2-3, the full variable domain reads GAGVSQSPSNKVTEKGKDVELRCDPISGHTALYWYRQSLGQGLEFLIYFQGNSAPDKSGLPSDRFSAERTGGSVSTLTIQRTQQEDSAVYLCASSSGQGIGTQYFGPGTRLTVL.

J is TRBJ1-2 and V is TRBV7-9; no clear D gene. The CDR3 runs to 13 residues. V lost 3 bases and J lost 4, with 9 bases in between. Germline CDR1 SEHNR, CDR2 FQNEAQ (reference sequence). For the CDR3, the DNA is TGTGCCAGCAGCTTGGCAGCGACCTATGGCTACACCTTC. As protein: CASSLAATYGYTF.

The rearrangement joins TRBV2 to TRBJ1-1; D perhaps matches TRBD1 (6 bases). V lost 1 base, J lost 1 base, and 10 bases lay in between. The CDR3 length is 15 residues. Germline CDR1 SNHLY, CDR2 FYNNEI. The CDR3 DNA is TGTGCCAGCAGTGAAGAGGGGGGGCCGAACACTGAAGCTTTCTTT. This codes for CASSEEGGPNTEAFF. The entire variable domain, with the rest obtained from reference TRBV2 and TRBJ1-1, is as follows: EPEVTQTPSHQVTQMGQEVILRCVPISNHLYFYWYRQILGQKVEFLVSFYNNEISEKSEIFDDQFSVERPDGSNFTLKIRSTKLEDSAMYFCASSEEGGPNTEAFFGQGTRLTVV.

The chain links TRBV6-5 to TRBJ1-2, with TRBD1 matching over 9 bases. V shed 5 bases, J shed 5 bases, and the junction held 3 bases outside the gene matches. The germline CDR1 and CDR2 sequences are MNHEY and SVGAGI. The CDR3 loop spans 13 amino acids. The CDR3 DNA follows: TGTGCCAGCAGTGCGACAGGGGGGTATGGCTACACCTTC. Translated, it gives CASSATGGYGYTF.

The gene calls are TRBV6-4 and TRBJ2-3; no reliable D call. The ends were cut back, 2 bases at V and 2 bases at J, with 5 bases in the middle. The CDR3 is 13 amino acids. The germline CDR1 and CDR2 sequences are MRHNA and SNTAGT. CDR3 in DNA: TGTGCCAGCAGTGACGGCCCCACAGATACGCAGTATTTT. Translating it yields CASSDGPTDTQYF.

J is TRBJ2-7 and V is TRBV5-1, with 9 bases aligning to TRBD1. Germline-derived CDR1 and CDR2 are SGHRS and YFSETQ. Unmatched junction bases numbered 4, after V lost 3 bases and J lost 0 bases. This CDR3 has 15 amino acids. The CDR3 region is CASSWDRAVSYEQYF. In DNA, the CDR3 is TGCGCCAGCAGCTGGGACAGGGCCGTCTCCTACGAGCAGTACTTC.

The V and J genes are TRBV7-2 and TRBJ2-5; 8 positions match TRBD2. With 3 bases clipped from V and 2 bases from J, the junction kept 17 bases outside the gene matches. The CDR3 has 19 residues. The germline V gene has CDR1 SGHTA and CDR2 FQGNSA. CDR3: CASSFRSLAGVSAQETQYF. In DNA form, the CDR3 reads TGTGCCAGCAGCTTTAGATCGCTAGCGGGTGTCTCCGCACAAGAGACCCAGTACTTC.

The rearrangement joins TRBV6-1 to TRBJ2-1; possible D gene TRBD1, 6 bases. Deletions cut 8 bases from V and 6 bases from J, with 20 bases between. CDR3 length: 15 residues. The V gene's germline CDR1 is MNHNS and CDR2 SASEGT. The CDR3 DNA sequence: TGTGCCAGCCAATGGGGACACGGAAAGGGCAATGAGCAGTTCTTC. Translating gives CASQWGHGKGNEQFF.

In its sample, this clone was seen once. The chain carries TRBV6-6 and TRBJ1-2, with D perhaps matching TRBD1 (6 bases). The CDR3 contains 15 residues. Germline V lookup: CDR1 MNHNY, CDR2 SVGAGI (reference sequence). V was trimmed by 7 bases and J by 8 bases, leaving 23 bases between them. The CDR3 sequence is CASTLRDNRVEGYTF. The CDR3 nucleotides read TGTGCCAGCACCCTCAGGGATAACAGGGTTGAAGGCTACACCTTC.

V and J are TRBV14 and TRBJ1-1, with D unclear. The germline V gene has CDR1 SGHDN and CDR2 FVKESK. The V gene lost 0 bases and the J gene lost 1 base, with 6 bases spanning the gap. The CDR3 spans 14 residues. CDR3 sequence (DNA): TGTGCCAGCAGCCAAGAACCAGGGAACACTGAAGCTTTCTTT. Protein sequence: CASSQEPGNTEAFF.

V gene TRBV13 combines with J gene TRBJ1-1; 7 bases are shared with TRBD1. This CDR3 is 15 amino acids long. Trimming at V came to 1 base and at J to 4 bases, leaving 6 bases not matched to a gene. Per germline, CDR1 PRHDT and CDR2 FYEKMQ (reference sequence). CDR3 residues: CASSLEGAVGTEAFF. CDR3 DNA sequence: TGTGCCAGCAGCTTAGAGGGGGCAGTCGGCACTGAAGCTTTCTTT.